This TCR beta chain is drawn from a study of blood T cell repertoires in COVID-19. Whole-study context: Both acute and convalescent COVID-19 samples were obtained from the United States, Italy and Spain. PBMCs, B-cell-depleted T cells, or T cells were the source of the cDNA or gDNA that made up the material.

From germline, CDR1 is MGHDK and CDR2 SYGVNS. With 4 bases removed from V and 7 bases from J, the gap between germline ends came to 14 bases. The CDR3 is 13 residues long. This clone has a handful of counts. In the original processing: Amplification of reference gene primers was used by the study to estimate nucleated cell counts. Assay used: immunoSEQ multiplex PCR; TCRdb lists only in-frame clones, some missing. The V and J calls and clone size were taken over from that table, and D and trimming were inferred from the DNA. The data contain about 200,000 clones, 82% of them singletons. The gene calls are TRBV25-1 and TRBJ2-7; a weak D match, TRBD1 (6 bases). This TCR was sampled from a woman aged 55-70 years with COVID-19, enrolled during active disease. The sequencing input was peripheral blood. CDR3 loop: CASSGRTAGEQYF. DNA of the CDR3: TGTGCCAGCAGTGGCCGGACAGCAGGGGAGCAGTACTTC.